Below, 8 T cell receptor beta chains from the same sample are listed, as sequenced in a study of shared clonotypes between healthy human individuals. The assay was immunoSEQ multiplex PCR, and TCRdb's table has in-frame clones only and misses some. The table has fewer than 3 million clones, 85% to 95% seen once; the top ten hold around 0.38%. Sequencing used naive CD4+ T cells from PBMCs. Specified subset: CD45RA+ positively selected. The receptor set was obtained from a man aged 18 to 35 in good health. Some clones in this sample may be carry-over from other donors' samples.

The J gene is TRBJ2-7, the V gene TRBV21-1; the DNA was not used to check the table's D call, TRBD1. TRBV21-1 corresponds to a pseudogene. The CDR3 sequence is 14 residues long. CDR3 sequence reads: CANGSGVHTRGQYF. The CDR3 DNA follows: TGTGCCAACGGATCAGGGGTCCATACGAGGGGGCAGTACTTC.

A note on this clone: The identical CDR3 is also encoded by other nucleotide sequences in the sample. V is TRBV30 and J is TRBJ2-3, with TRBD2 matching 7 bases. Germline CDR1 GTSNPN, CDR2 SVGIG (reference sequence). The CDR3 is 15 amino acids. Germline trimming cut 2 bases from V and 0 bases from J; bases unmatched to any gene: 5. This CDR3 is CAWSRLAVSTDTQYF. In nucleotides, the CDR3 is TGTGCCTGGAGTAGGCTAGCGGTTAGCACAGATACGCAGTATTTT.

J is TRBJ2-7 and V is TRBV6-5; 8 bases align to TRBD1. The CDR3 is 15 residues long. After removal of 6 bases from V and 4 bases from J, the junction contained 11 bases not matched to a gene. Germline CDR1 MNHEY, CDR2 SVGAGI. CDR3 sequence (DNA): TGTGCCAGCAGACCCAAAACAGGGGGTAGGTACGAGCAGTACTTC. It encodes CASRPKTGGRYEQYF.

V gene TRBV5-4 combines with J gene TRBJ2-6; D not certain. Trimming took 4 bases from V and 1 from J, leaving 12 bases between them. Per germline, CDR1 SGHNT and CDR2 YYREEE (reference sequence). The CDR3 spans 16 residues. The CDR3 is CASSVRTGSGANVLTF. The DNA of the CDR3 is TGTGCCAGCAGCGTGAGGACCGGATCTGGGGCCAACGTCCTGACTTTC. Variable domain in full (rest from reference TRBV5-4 and TRBJ2-6): ETGVTQSPTHLIKTRGQQVTLRCSSQSGHNTVSWYQQALGQGPQFIFQYYREEENGRGNFPPRFSGLQFPNYSSELNVNALELDDSALYLCASSVRTGSGANVLTFGAGSRLTVL.

The V and J genes are TRBV25-1 and TRBJ2-5; D might be TRBD1 or TRBD2, each matching 5 bases. Germline V gene lookup returns CDR1 MGHDK and CDR2 SYGVNS. CDR3 length equals 15 residues. V dropped 1 base and J dropped 2 bases, with 11 bases sitting between them. This chain's CDR3 is CASSEFGANQETQYF. CDR3 sequence (DNA): TGTGCCAGCAGTGAATTCGGGGCAAATCAAGAGACCCAGTACTTC.

Concerning this clone itself: The same CDR3 arises from other DNA sequences in this sample as well. V is TRBV7-3 and J is TRBJ2-2; TRBD2 agrees at 7 bases. Germline V gene sequence: CDR1 SGHTA, CDR2 FQGTGA. J lost 6 bases, V lost 2 bases, and 3 bases had no gene match. CDR3 length equals 14 residues. In nucleotides, the CDR3 is TGTGCCAGCAGCTTACTCGCGGGAGCCGGGGAGCTGTTTTTT. Residues: CASSLLAGAGELFF.

The chain links TRBV11-3 to TRBJ1-1, with 7 bases that match TRBD1. The germline CDR1 and CDR2 sequences are SGHNT and YENEEA. J was trimmed by 4 bases and V by 5 bases; bases with no gene match: 4. The CDR3 covers 13 residues. The CDR3 protein is CASSPGGFTEAFF. The CDR3, as DNA: TGTGCCAGCAGCCCAGGGGGGTTCACTGAAGCTTTCTTT.

In DNA, the CDR3 is TGTGCCAGCAGTTTACGGCCGGTTGAGACCCAGTACTTC. It encodes CASSLRPVETQYF. The chain carries TRBV27 and TRBJ2-5; no reliable D call. V was pared by 2 bases and J by 5 bases, with 9 bases between. This CDR3 is built from 13 residues. The germline gives CDR1 MNHEY, CDR2 SMNVEV (reference sequence).